One and the same sample provided the 22 T cell receptor beta chains below, sequenced in a study of radiotherapy plus CTLA-4 blockade in lung cancer (dated by TCRdb to the late 2010s). Library construction relied on the immunoSEQ multiplex PCR assay. Held by TCRdb, this immuneACCESS table contains in-frame sequences only and omits some clones. Under half of the omission traces to an unresolved V gene where checked; the cause of the rest is unknown. Present in this sample are about 98,000 clones, 75% to 90% of which were seen just once. The top ten constitute 3.4% of the sample. This sample comprised peripheral blood, obtained from a patient treated with radiotherapy plus ipilimumab. The receptors come from a human donor with non-small cell lung cancer who had a partial response to radiotherapy plus ipilimumab.

The chain couples TRBV5-1 to TRBJ1-3, with unresolved D. This CDR3 spans 16 amino acids. Between the trimmed V and J ends, which lost 4 bases and 0 bases, there was a span of 14 bases. Germline V gene lookup returns CDR1 SGHRS and CDR2 YFSETQ. The CDR3 DNA reads as TGCGCCAGCAGCCCTTTGGCGGGGAACTCTGGAAACACCATATATTTT. It specifies CASSPLAGNSGNTIYF.

CDR3 protein: CASSHPGLAISDTQYF. CDR3 bases: TGTGCCAGCTCCCATCCGGGACTAGCGATATCAGATACGCAGTATTTT. The chain is built from TRBV18 and TRBJ2-3, with TRBD2 matching 10 bases. Germline CDR1 and CDR2: KGHSH and LQKENI. V gave up 6 bases and J gave up 4 bases; unmatched junction bases: 10. The CDR3 has 16 residues.

The V gene is TRBV9, the J gene TRBJ2-5; 8 positions match TRBD2. The germline CDR1 and CDR2 sequences are SGDLS and YYNGEE. J gave up 5 bases and V 0 bases, and 6 bases lay outside the gene matches. CDR3 length: 15 amino acids. CDR3 amino acids: CASSVAAGVGETQYF. CDR3 DNA: TGTGCCAGCAGCGTAGCAGCGGGAGTGGGTGAGACCCAGTACTTC.

V is TRBV5-4 and J is TRBJ1-2; maybe TRBD1 (5 bases). CDR3 size: 14 residues. Germline-derived CDR1 and CDR2 are SGHNT and YYREEE (reference sequence). The V gene lost 0 bases and the J gene lost 8 bases, with 14 bases spanning the gap. The CDR3 DNA follows: TGTGCCAGCAGCTTGGCCACTACGGAGGGGGGCTACACCTTC. This codes for CASSLATTEGGYTF.

This clone has a single count. The CDR3 bases are TGTGCCAGCAGTTTCCCGACTAGCGGGAGGCCAATGAGCACAGATACGCAGTATTTT. Translating it yields CASSFPTSGRPMSTDTQYF. The genes are TRBV27 and TRBJ2-3; 13 bases map to TRBD2. This CDR3 comprises 19 residues. Germline trimming cut 3 bases from V and 0 bases from J; bases unmatched to any gene: 9. Germline loops: CDR1 MNHEY, CDR2 SMNVEV (reference sequence).

The J gene is TRBJ1-1, the V gene TRBV19; no firm D call. From germline, CDR1 is LNHDA and CDR2 SQIVND (reference sequence). V dropped 2 bases and J dropped 1 base, with 8 bases sitting between them. This CDR3 is 14 amino acids long. The CDR3 sequence: CASSIRTQNTEAFF. The CDR3 DNA reads TGTGCCAGTAGTATACGGACTCAGAACACTGAAGCTTTCTTT.

This chain connects TRBV18 to TRBJ2-1; D perhaps matches TRBD2 (6 bases). Trimming removed 4 bases from V and 3 bases from J, with 10 bases in between. From germline, CDR1 is KGHSH and CDR2 LQKENI. The CDR3 is 14 residues long. CDR3 in amino acids: CASSLTEGYNEQFF. As DNA, the CDR3 is TGTGCCAGCTCACTGACGGAGGGCTACAATGAGCAGTTCTTC.

The V gene is TRBV27, the J gene TRBJ2-3, with TRBD1 matching 8 bases. CDR3 length equals 17 residues. Germline CDR1 is MNHEY and CDR2 is SMNVEV (reference sequence). With 5 bases clipped from V and 2 bases from J, the junction kept 12 bases outside the gene matches. The CDR3 loop reads CASSPNTRQGITDTQYF. In DNA, the CDR3 is TGTGCCAGCAGTCCCAATACCCGACAGGGGATCACAGATACGCAGTATTTT.

This rearrangement joins TRBV6-6 to TRBJ2-5; D may be TRBD2 (6 bases). CDR1 and CDR2 from the germline V gene are MNHNY and SVGAGI (reference sequence). The CDR3 contains 13 residues. With 6 bases removed from V and 9 bases from J, the gap between germline ends came to 17 bases. The CDR3 reads CASSGEARRAQYF. The CDR3 DNA reads TGTGCCAGCAGCGGGGAGGCGCGCAGGGCCCAGTACTTC.

This clone occurred once. The chain joins TRBV6-5 to TRBJ1-1; D is unclear. Germline lookup yields CDR1 MNHEY and CDR2 SVGAGI. V dropped 4 bases and J dropped 12 bases, with 15 bases sitting between them. This CDR3 is 12 amino acids long. CDR3 in amino acids: CASSSEVRETFF. The CDR3 region has the DNA TGTGCCAGCAGTTCGGAGGTGAGAGAAACTTTCTTT.

This chain links TRBV10-2 with TRBJ2-1; D possibly corresponds to TRBD2 (7 bases). Germline V gene data show CDR1 as WSHSY and CDR2 as SAAADI. The CDR3 length is 16 residues. The V and J ends lost 6 bases and 5 bases respectively, with 20 bases between them. The CDR3 coding sequence is TGCGCCAGCAGAACGGGGGGCACCGGGGGCCACAATGAGCAGTTCTTC. It yields the protein CASRTGGTGGHNEQFF.

The J gene is TRBJ2-6, the V gene TRBV25-1; TRBD1 matches at 10 bases. V was clipped by 6 bases and J by 3 bases; unmatched bases: 8. The CDR3 contains 17 residues. The germline gives CDR1 MGHDK, CDR2 SYGVNS. In nucleotides, the CDR3 is TGTGCCAGCAGGCCGACAGGGGGCGGGGTTGGGGCCAACGTCCTGACTTTC. It is translated as CASRPTGGGVGANVLTF.

V is TRBV30 and J is TRBJ1-4; 7 positions agree with TRBD1. Germline trimming cut 5 bases from V and 0 bases from J; bases unmatched to any gene: 0. The germline gives CDR1 GTSNPN, CDR2 SVGIG (reference sequence). CDR3 length: 13 amino acids. CDR3 DNA: TGTGCCTGGGGGACAGCAACTAATGAAAAACTGTTTTTT. Translating it yields CAWGTATNEKLFF.

In the case of this clone: This same CDR3 is encoded by further DNA sequences in the sample. The chain combines TRBV2 with TRBJ2-1; 9 positions match TRBD1. Germline V lookup: CDR1 SNHLY, CDR2 FYNNEI. The CDR3 loop spans 13 amino acids. The V and J ends lost 7 bases and 13 bases, in that order; junction bases with no gene match: 11. CDR3: CASTYQDRGEQFF. In DNA form, the CDR3 reads TGTGCCAGCACCTACCAGGACAGGGGTGAACAGTTCTTC.

The CDR3 region has the DNA TGTGCCAGCAGGATCCTCAGAGATACGCAGTATTTT. Translated: CASRILRDTQYF. The chain couples TRBV2 to TRBJ2-3, with no clear D. The germline V and J ends were trimmed by 6 bases and 5 bases, with 9 bases remaining between them. This CDR3 is built from 12 residues. From germline, CDR1 is SNHLY and CDR2 FYNNEI.

The genes are TRBV9 and TRBJ2-4; 8 bases are a match to TRBD1. CDR3 length: 14 amino acids. Germline loops: CDR1 SGDLS, CDR2 YYNGEE. J lost 6 bases, V lost 3 bases, and 5 bases had no gene match. CDR3 nucleotide sequence: TGTGCCAGCAGCGCAGACAGGGGTGGAAACATTCAGTACTTC. Translated, it gives CASSADRGGNIQYF.

In the case of this clone: At the DNA level, this CDR3 is encoded by other sequences in the same sample as well. The chain carries TRBV5-1 and TRBJ2-1, with 7 bases aligning to TRBD1. In germline, CDR1 is SGHRS, CDR2 YFSETQ. The V and J ends lost 6 bases and 3 bases, in that order; junction bases with no gene match: 3. The CDR3 spans 13 residues. In DNA, the CDR3 is TGCGCCAGCACCAGGGACAGCTACAATGAGCAGTTCTTC. This gives the protein CASTRDSYNEQFF. Drawing the rest from reference TRBV5-1 and TRBJ2-1, the complete variable domain is KAGVTQTPRYLIKTRGQQVTLSCSPISGHRSVSWYQQTPGQGLQFLFEYFSETQRNKGNFPGRFSGRQFSNSRSEMNVSTLELGDSALYLCASTRDSYNEQFFGPGTRLTVL.

The genes are TRBV10-1 and TRBJ2-7, with D perhaps matching TRBD1 (5 bases). The CDR3 has 16 residues. Germline V lookup: CDR1 WNHNN, CDR2 SYGVQD (reference sequence). Trimming took off 2 bases at V and 2 bases at J, with 16 bases between the two ends. The CDR3 here is CASSETMTDIPYEQYF. CDR3 DNA: TGCGCCAGCAGTGAGACTATGACAGACATCCCCTACGAGCAGTACTTC.

This chain uses TRBV10-3 with TRBJ1-2; TRBD1 is a possible D gene (5 bases). The germline CDR1 and CDR2 sequences are ENHRY and SYGVKD. The V end lost 0 bases, the J end lost 8 bases, and 10 bases lay between the germline ends. The CDR3 has 13 residues. The CDR3 bases are TGTGCCATCAGTGAGTCAATGGGGCGAGGCTACACCTTC. Translating it yields CAISESMGRGYTF.

The chain joins TRBV7-8 to TRBJ2-1; 8 bases are shared with TRBD1. Germline V gene lookup returns CDR1 SGHVS and CDR2 FQNEAQ. The CDR3 totals 18 residues. J was trimmed by 12 bases and V by 0 bases; bases with no gene match: 19. The CDR3 DNA reads as TGTGCCAGCAGCTTAGCGGTATCCGCCGGGACAGGCATTCGACCGCAGTTCTTC. Translation gives CASSLAVSAGTGIRPQFF.

In its sample, this clone was seen a few times. The V call is TRBV11-3, the J call TRBJ1-1, with D tentatively TRBD1 (5 bases). The CDR3 loop spans 13 amino acids. V was pared by 2 bases and J by 5 bases, with 9 bases between. Germline loops: CDR1 SGHNT, CDR2 YENEEA. In nucleotides, the CDR3 is TGTGCCAGCAGCTTACAGGGAGGTACTGAAGCTTTCTTT. Residues: CASSLQGGTEAFF.

This clone was counted between two and nine times. The CDR3 sequence is CASRAGRGWNTIYF. CDR3 nucleotides: TGTGCCAGCCGTGCGGGGCGAGGGTGGAACACCATATATTTT. The V and J genes are TRBV6-5 and TRBJ1-3; D may be TRBD1 (5 bases). The CDR3 is 14 amino acids. Germline CDR1 reads MNHEY; CDR2 reads SVGAGI. V shed 8 bases and J shed 7 bases, with 18 bases lying between them.